This T cell receptor beta chain appears in the sequencing data of a study of T cell responses to AZD1222 COVID-19 vaccine. Findings of the study overall: Repertoires were obtained only post-peak T cell response. Unmutated variant regions are reportedly targeted by nearly half of spike-specific TCRs. CD4 TCRs associated with vaccination spanned spike, dominating at 160-218 and 743-854.

The analysis combined second doses at about 4 or about 12 weeks. Remarks on this clone: What it binds is not known.

TCRdb's copy holds only in-frame clones and misses some; the assay was immunoSEQ multiplex PCR. This table has about 77,000 clones, roughly 90% appearing once. V shed 8 bases, J shed 2 bases, and the junction held 9 bases outside the gene matches. CDR1 is MNHEY and CDR2 is SMNVEV in the germline V gene (reference sequence). This CDR3 region has 17 residues. J is TRBJ1-6 and V is TRBV27; 10 positions match TRBD1. This TCR was recovered from an adult who received the AZD1222 COVID-19 vaccine. Here the sequenced sample was peripheral blood, taken 28 days after the second AZD1222 dose. The CDR3 protein is CASSPGQGRAYNSPLHF. The CDR3 DNA sequence: TGTGCCAGCTCACCGGGACAGGGGAGGGCCTATAATTCACCCCTCCACTTT.